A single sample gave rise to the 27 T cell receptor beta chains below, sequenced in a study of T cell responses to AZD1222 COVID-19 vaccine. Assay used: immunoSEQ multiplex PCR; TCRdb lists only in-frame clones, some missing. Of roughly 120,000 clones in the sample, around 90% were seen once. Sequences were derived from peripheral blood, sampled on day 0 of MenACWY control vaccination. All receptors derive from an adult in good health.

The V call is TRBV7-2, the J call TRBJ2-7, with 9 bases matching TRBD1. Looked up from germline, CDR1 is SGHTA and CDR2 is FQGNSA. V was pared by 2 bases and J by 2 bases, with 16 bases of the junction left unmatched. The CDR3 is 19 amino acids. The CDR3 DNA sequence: TGTGCCAGCAGCTTATTTCGGGACAGGGTTCCCCTAACCCCCTACGAGCAGTACTTC. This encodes CASSLFRDRVPLTPYEQYF.

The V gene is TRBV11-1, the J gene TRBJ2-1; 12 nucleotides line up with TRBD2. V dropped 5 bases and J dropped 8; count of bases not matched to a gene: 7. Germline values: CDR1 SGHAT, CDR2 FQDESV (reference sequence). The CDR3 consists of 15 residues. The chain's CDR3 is CASSPRTSGIDEQFF. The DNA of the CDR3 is TGTGCCAGCAGCCCCCGGACTAGCGGGATCGATGAGCAGTTCTTC. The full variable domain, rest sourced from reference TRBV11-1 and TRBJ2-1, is EAEVAQSPRYKITEKSQAVAFWCDPISGHATLYWYRQILGQGPELLVQFQDESVVDDSQLPKDRFSAERLKGVDSTLKIQPAELGDSAMYLCASSPRTSGIDEQFFGPGTRLTVL.

CDR3 protein: CASSLITGRNSPLHF. DNA for the CDR3: TGTGCCAGCAGCTTAATTACAGGCCGTAATTCACCCCTCCACTTT. The V gene is TRBV7-6, the J gene TRBJ1-6; the D gene is possibly TRBD1 (5 bases). CDR1 and CDR2 from the germline V gene are SGHVS and FNYEAQ. V gave up 2 bases and J gave up 6 bases, with 11 bases separating them. CDR3 length: 15 residues.

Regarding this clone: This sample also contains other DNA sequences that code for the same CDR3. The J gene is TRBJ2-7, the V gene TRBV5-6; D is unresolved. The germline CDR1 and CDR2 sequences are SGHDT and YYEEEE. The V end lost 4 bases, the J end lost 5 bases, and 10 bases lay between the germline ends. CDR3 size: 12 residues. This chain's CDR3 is CASSPGQDEQYF. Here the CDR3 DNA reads TGTGCCAGCAGCCCGGGCCAGGACGAGCAGTACTTC.

As DNA, the CDR3 is TGCGCCAGCAGCTTGGCCTCAGGGAATGGCTACACCTTC. This encodes CASSLASGNGYTF. V and J are TRBV5-1 and TRBJ1-2; D might be TRBD1 (5 bases). The CDR3 is 13 residues long. Between the trimmed V and J ends, which lost 0 bases and 6 bases, there was a span of 9 bases. Per the germline V gene, CDR1 is SGHRS and CDR2 is YFSETQ.

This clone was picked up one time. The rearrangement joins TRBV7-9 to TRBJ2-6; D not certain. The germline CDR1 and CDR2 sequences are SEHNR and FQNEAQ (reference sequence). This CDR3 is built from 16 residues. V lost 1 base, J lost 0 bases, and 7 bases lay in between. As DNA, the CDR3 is TGTGCCAGCAGCTTAGGACATTACTCTGGGGCCAACGTCCTGACTTTC. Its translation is CASSLGHYSGANVLTF. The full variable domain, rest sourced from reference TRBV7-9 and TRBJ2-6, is DTGVSQNPRHKITKRGQNVTFRCDPISEHNRLYWYRQTLGQGPEFLTYFQNEAQLEKSRLLSDRFSAERPKGSFSTLEIQRTEQGDSAMYLCASSLGHYSGANVLTFGAGSRLTVL.

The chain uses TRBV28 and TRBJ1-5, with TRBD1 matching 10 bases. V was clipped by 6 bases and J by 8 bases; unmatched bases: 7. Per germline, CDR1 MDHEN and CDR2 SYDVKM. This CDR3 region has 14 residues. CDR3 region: CASRPTGGEKPQHF. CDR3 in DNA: TGTGCCAGCAGGCCGACAGGGGGCGAGAAGCCCCAGCATTTT.

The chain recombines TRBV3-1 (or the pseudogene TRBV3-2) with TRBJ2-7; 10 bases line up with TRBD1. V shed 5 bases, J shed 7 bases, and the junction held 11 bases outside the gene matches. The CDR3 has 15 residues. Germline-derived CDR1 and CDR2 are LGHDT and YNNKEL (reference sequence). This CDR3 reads CASSSTGTGVYEQYF. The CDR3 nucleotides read TGTGCCAGCAGCTCCACCGGGACAGGGGTCTATGAGCAGTACTTC.

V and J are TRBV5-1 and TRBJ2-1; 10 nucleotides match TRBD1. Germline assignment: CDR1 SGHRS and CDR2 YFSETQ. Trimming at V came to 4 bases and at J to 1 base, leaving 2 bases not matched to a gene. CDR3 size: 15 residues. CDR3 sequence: CASSEGQGSYNEQFF. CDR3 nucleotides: TGCGCCAGCAGCGAGGGACAGGGGTCCTACAATGAGCAGTTCTTC.

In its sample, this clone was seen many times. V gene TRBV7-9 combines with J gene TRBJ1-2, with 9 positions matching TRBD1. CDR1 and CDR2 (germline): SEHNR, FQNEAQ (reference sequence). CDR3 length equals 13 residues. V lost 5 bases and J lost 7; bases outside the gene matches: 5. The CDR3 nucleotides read TGTGCCAGCAGCACAGGACAGGGGATTGGCTACACCTTC. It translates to CASSTGQGIGYTF. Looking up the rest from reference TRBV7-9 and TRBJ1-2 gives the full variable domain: DTGVSQNPRHKITKRGQNVTFRCDPISEHNRLYWYRQTLGQGPEFLTYFQNEAQLEKSRLLSDRFSAERPKGSFSTLEIQRTEQGDSAMYLCASSTGQGIGYTFGSGTRLTVV.

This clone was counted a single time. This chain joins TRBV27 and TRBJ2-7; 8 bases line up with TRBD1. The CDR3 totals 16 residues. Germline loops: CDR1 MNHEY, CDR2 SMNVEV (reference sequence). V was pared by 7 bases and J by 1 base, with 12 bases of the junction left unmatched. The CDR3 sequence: CASTPASGTGSYEQYF. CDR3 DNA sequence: TGTGCCAGCACCCCCGCGTCTGGGACAGGATCCTACGAGCAGTACTTC.

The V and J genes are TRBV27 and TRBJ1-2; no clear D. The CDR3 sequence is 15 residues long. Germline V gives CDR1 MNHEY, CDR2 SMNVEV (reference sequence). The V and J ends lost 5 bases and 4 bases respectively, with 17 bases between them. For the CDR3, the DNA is TGTGCCAGCAGTCCCCCCCCAGCAGATAGCTATGGCTACACCTTC. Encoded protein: CASSPPPADSYGYTF.

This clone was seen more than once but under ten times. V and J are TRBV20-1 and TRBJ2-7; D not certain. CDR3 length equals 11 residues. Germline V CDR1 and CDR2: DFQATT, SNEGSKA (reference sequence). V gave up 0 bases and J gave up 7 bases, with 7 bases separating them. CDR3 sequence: CSAREASEQYF. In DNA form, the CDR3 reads TGCAGTGCTAGAGAGGCTAGTGAGCAGTACTTC.

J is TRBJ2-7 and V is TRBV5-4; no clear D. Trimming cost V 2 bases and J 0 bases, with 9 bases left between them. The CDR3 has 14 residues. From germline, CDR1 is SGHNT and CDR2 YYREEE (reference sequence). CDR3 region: CASSFAGSSYEQYF. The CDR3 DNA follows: TGTGCCAGCAGCTTCGCAGGCAGCTCCTACGAGCAGTACTTC.

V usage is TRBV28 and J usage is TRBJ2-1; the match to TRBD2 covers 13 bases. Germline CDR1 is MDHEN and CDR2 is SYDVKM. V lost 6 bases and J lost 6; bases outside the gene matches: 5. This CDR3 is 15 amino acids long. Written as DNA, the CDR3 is TGTGCCAGCAGCACACTAGCGGGAGGGCCCAATGAGCAGTTCTTC. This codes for CASSTLAGGPNEQFF.

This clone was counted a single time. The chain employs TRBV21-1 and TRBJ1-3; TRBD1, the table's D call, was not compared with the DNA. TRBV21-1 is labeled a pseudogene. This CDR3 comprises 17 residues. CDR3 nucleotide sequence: TGTGCCAGCAGCAGAAAACGGACAGAGAGCTCTGGAAACACCATATATTTT. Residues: CASSRKRTESSGNTIYF.

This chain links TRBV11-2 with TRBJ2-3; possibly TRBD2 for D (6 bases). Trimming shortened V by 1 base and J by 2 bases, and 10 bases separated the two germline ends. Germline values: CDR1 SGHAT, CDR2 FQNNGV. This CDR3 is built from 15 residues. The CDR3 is CASSLASGYTDTQYF. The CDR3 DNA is TGTGCCAGCAGCTTAGCAAGCGGGTACACAGATACGCAGTATTTT.

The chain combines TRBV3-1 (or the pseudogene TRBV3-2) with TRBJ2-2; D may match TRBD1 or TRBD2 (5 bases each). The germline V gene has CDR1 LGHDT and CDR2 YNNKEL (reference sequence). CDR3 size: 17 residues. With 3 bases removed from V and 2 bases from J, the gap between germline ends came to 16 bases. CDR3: CASSHRGWGPNTGELFF. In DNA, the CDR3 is TGTGCCAGCAGCCATCGGGGATGGGGCCCCAACACCGGGGAGCTGTTTTTT.

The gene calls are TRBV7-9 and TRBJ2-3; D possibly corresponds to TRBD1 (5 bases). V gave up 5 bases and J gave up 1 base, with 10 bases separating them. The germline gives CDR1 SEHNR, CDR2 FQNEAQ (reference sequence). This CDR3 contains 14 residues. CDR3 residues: CASSLQGGTDTQYF. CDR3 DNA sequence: TGTGCCAGCAGCCTCCAGGGCGGCACAGATACGCAGTATTTT.

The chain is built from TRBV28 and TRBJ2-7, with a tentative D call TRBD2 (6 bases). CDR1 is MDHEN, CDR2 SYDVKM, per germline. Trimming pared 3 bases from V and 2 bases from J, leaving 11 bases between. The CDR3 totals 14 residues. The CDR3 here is CASSFPGETYEQYF. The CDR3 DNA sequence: TGTGCCAGCAGTTTCCCGGGGGAGACCTACGAGCAGTACTTC. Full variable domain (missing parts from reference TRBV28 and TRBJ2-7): DVKVTQSSRYLVKRTGEKVFLECVQDMDHENMFWYRQDPGLGLRLIYFSYDVKMKEKGDIPEGYSVSREKKERFSLILESASTNQTSMYLCASSFPGETYEQYFGPGTRLTVT.

The CDR3 loop is CASSDDRVAREKLFF. CDR3 DNA sequence: TGTGCCAGCAGCGATGACAGGGTTGCCCGTGAAAAACTGTTTTTT. The chain links TRBV7-9 to TRBJ1-4; 7 positions match TRBD1. The CDR3 is 15 residues long. In germline, CDR1 is SEHNR, CDR2 FQNEAQ (reference sequence). The V gene end was trimmed by 5 bases and the J gene end by 7 bases; junction bases not matched to a gene: 10. Full variable domain (outside the CDR3, taken from reference TRBV7-9 and TRBJ1-4): DTGVSQNPRHKITKRGQNVTFRCDPISEHNRLYWYRQTLGQGPEFLTYFQNEAQLEKSRLLSDRFSAERPKGSFSTLEIQRTEQGDSAMYLCASSDDRVAREKLFFGSGTQLSVL.

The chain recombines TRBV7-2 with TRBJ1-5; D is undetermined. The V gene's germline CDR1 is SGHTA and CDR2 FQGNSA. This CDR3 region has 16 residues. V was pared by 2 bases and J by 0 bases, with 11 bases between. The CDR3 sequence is CASSLRSQNSNQPQHF. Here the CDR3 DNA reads TGTGCCAGCAGCTTACGGTCACAGAATAGCAATCAGCCCCAGCATTTT.

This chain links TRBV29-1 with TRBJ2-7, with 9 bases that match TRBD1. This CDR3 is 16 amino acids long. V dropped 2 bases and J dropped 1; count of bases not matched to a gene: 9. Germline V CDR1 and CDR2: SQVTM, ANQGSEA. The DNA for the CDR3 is TGCAGCGTTGAAAAGGGGGGACAGGGCACTTCCTACGAGCAGTACTTC. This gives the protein CSVEKGGQGTSYEQYF.

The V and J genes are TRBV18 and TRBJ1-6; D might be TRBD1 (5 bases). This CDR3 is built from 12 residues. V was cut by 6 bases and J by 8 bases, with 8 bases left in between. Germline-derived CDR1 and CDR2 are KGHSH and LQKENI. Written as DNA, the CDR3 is TGTGCCAGCTCCTCGACAGATTCACCCCTCCACTTT. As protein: CASSSTDSPLHF.

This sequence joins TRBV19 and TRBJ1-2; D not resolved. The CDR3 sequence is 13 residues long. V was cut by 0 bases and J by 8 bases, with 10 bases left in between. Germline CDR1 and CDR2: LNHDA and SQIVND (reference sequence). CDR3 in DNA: TGTGCCAGTAGTATAGACCGGGAGGGAGGCTACACCTTC. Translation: CASSIDREGGYTF.

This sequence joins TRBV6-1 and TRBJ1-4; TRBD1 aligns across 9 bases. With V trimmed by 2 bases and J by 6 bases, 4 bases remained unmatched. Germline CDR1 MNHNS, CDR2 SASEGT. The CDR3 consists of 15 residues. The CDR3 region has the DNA TGTGCCAGCAGTGAAACGGGACAGGGTCATGAAAAACTGTTTTTT. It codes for CASSETGQGHEKLFF.

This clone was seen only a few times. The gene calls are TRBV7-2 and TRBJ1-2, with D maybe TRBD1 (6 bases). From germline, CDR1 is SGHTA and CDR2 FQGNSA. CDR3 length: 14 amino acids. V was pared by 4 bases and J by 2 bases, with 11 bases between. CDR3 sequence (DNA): TGTGCCAGCAGCTCCAGCCAGGGGAACTATGGCTACACCTTC. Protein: CASSSSQGNYGYTF.